This entry describes one T cell receptor beta chain. This clonotype is described as medium-sized (0.01 to 0.1%). The antigen it recognizes is unknown. Base qualities were left out, and no much larger clone turns up one base away. This beta chain represents an off-target read in a library built for alpha chains; its size is of limited meaning. Receptor libraries were prepared by 5' RACE. The run used a NextSeq 500. In the TCR library protocol, a unique molecular identifier was attached to each TCR cDNA molecule so that PCR and sequencing errors could be corrected. The original pipeline was this. Decombinator tools were used for TCR identification, UMI-based error correction and CDR3 extraction. TCRs above a frequency of 2 per 1,000, corresponding to the top 1% of the tumor frequency distribution, were defined as expanded. Expanded tumor TCRs statistically deemed absent (corrected P<0.05) from at least one tumor region were classed as regional, and all other expanded tumor TCRs were classed as ubiquitous. Each repertoire was subsampled 100 times to 5,000 TCRs, after which Renyi diversity was computed with the R vegan package. CDR3 similarity networks were constructed using string-kernel similarity of amino acid triplets, with links drawn between CDR3s whose pairwise similarity was above 0.82. In-frame beta chains were kept once TCRdb had trimmed the public reads at Q25 with fastp and called clones with MiXCR. When rows share a CDR3 protein, they turn into one entry using the most common DNA and genes. In this record, the V and J calls reflect TCRdb's handling and not the investigators' own analysis. For this sample the table gives more than 15,000 distinct CDR3 sequences, of which 6.2% were detected only once. In total, the top ten clones hold around 7% of the sample.

The data belong to a study of spatial heterogeneity in lung cancer (dated by TCRdb to the late 2010s). In terms of the full investigation: More beta-chain than alpha-chain transcripts were consistently detected, likely reflecting higher beta-chain transcript abundance. At surgery, both alpha and beta chains were TCR-sequenced in 220 tumor regions, fewer than 65 matched nontumor lung samples and 56 PBMC samples. In the raw uncorrected reads, each unique combination of TCR and UMI appeared more than ten times on average. Nonsynonymous mutation counts, determined by whole-exome sequencing of tumor tissue, were related to TCR repertoire features. TCR transcript counts in tumor regions correlated strongly with a T cell transcriptional module score from matched bulk RNA-seq. The study quantitatively compared TCR alpha and beta repertoires across multiple tumor regions, matched nontumor lung and blood in non-small cell lung cancer.

The label giving this sample's time point can be read as: sample taken at primary tumor resection. The donors were 65 to 85 patients from the lung TRACERx cohort who had early-stage, untreated non-small cell lung cancer. Whole RNA extracted from tumor and nontumor lung tissue, or from cryopreserved PBMC samples, was used for TCR sequencing without cell sorting. Only patients for whom sufficient RNA was available from at least two tumor regions were selected for TCR sequencing. Before selection, tumor and adjacent nontumor lung specimens were reviewed by a lung pathologist. CDR1 SGHTA and CDR2 FQGNSA are derived from the germline V gene. Cut back by 5 bases and 2 bases, the V and J ends lie 5 bases apart. The CDR3 measures 12 amino acids from cysteine to phenylalanine. This entry keeps only the CDR3 DNA: 36 bases, framed from base 1. The paper's findings and limits, for the study overall: The tumor nonsynonymous mutation count correlated with the number of expanded intratumoral alpha and beta TCRs. The count of ubiquitous expanded TCRs correlated with the count of ubiquitous nonsynonymous mutations, and the count of regional expanded TCRs correlated with the count of regional nonsynonymous mutations. Confirming at a functional level the hypothesis that regional TCRs recognize regional mutations was considered to require additional single-cell paired TCR alpha and beta sequencing. TCR-seq was estimated to cover only about 7.6% of tumor T cells for alpha chains and about 13% for beta chains.

Recombination joined TRBV7-2 with TRBJ2-3; no D gene call is confident. Sequenced here: lung tumor tissue, sampled at surgery. This sequence was found in a male donor with early-stage non-small cell lung cancer. The CDR3 is CASSPPTDTQYF. The nucleotide sequence reads TGTGCCAGCAGCCCCCCCACAGATACGCAGTATTTT.